The 28 T cell receptor beta chains below all came from one sample that was sequenced in a study of human T cells and chemical hapten exposure. The time point denotes: patch test 1, 2 weeks after DPC sensitization. Treatment meaning: therapeutic diphenylcyclopropenone sensitization with weekly scalp DPC. Extraction yielded total RNA from whole blood (unfractionated). TCRdb analysed the RACE reads with MiXCR anew, one entry per CDR3 protein. The sample carries roughly 52,000 distinct CDR3 sequences, 9.5% to 11% recorded once. The sample consisted of whole blood, taken in connection with sensitization to the hapten diphenylcyclopropenone (DPC). The receptors originated from a woman aged 40 to 49 with alopecia areata. Some clones in this sample may be carry-over from other donors' samples.

This clonotype showed up many times. The V and J genes are TRBV20-1 and TRBJ2-7, with 11 bases lining up with TRBD1. Trimming removed 0 bases from V and 3 bases from J; junction bases left unmatched: 1. This CDR3 has 14 residues. Per germline, CDR1 DFQATT and CDR2 SNEGSKA (reference sequence). Here the CDR3 DNA reads TGCAGTGCTAGAGATGGGACAGGGGGCTACGAGCAGTACTTC. It yields the protein CSARDGTGGYEQYF.

This chain connects TRBV15 to TRBJ1-5; D not resolved. The CDR3 spans 13 residues. CDR1 and CDR2 (germline): LNHNV, YYDKDF (reference sequence). V was clipped by 0 bases and J by 7 bases, with 7 bases between them. The CDR3 is CATSRDLGQPQHF. CDR3 sequence (DNA): TGTGCCACCAGCAGAGACCTGGGGCAGCCCCAGCATTTT.

This clonotype was observed at least ten times. The rearrangement joins TRBV7-2 to TRBJ1-4, with D hard to call. Germline CDR1 reads SGHTA; CDR2 reads FQGNSA. V gave up 5 bases and J gave up 8 bases, with 18 bases separating them. There are 15 residues in the CDR3. CDR3 DNA: TGTGCCAGCAGCCGAAGTGACACAATAGGGGAAAAACTGTTTTTT. Residues: CASSRSDTIGEKLFF.

The chain carries TRBV5-1 and TRBJ1-6, with D hard to call. V gave up 0 bases and J gave up 9 bases, with 7 bases separating them. Germline V lookup: CDR1 SGHRS, CDR2 YFSETQ. The CDR3 sequence is 13 residues long. CDR3 in amino acids: CASSLGSSSPLHF. The CDR3 bases are TGCGCCAGCAGCTTGGGTAGTAGTTCACCCCTCCACTTT.

This clonotype has ten or more counts. This rearrangement joins TRBV18 to TRBJ2-7; weak D call: TRBD1 (6 bases). V gave up 3 bases and J gave up 0 bases, with 9 bases separating them. This CDR3 region has 14 residues. CDR1 KGHSH and CDR2 LQKENI come from the germline V gene. The CDR3 region is CASSPRDISYEQYF. The DNA for the CDR3 is TGTGCCAGCTCACCCCGGGACATCTCCTACGAGCAGTACTTC.

This sequence joins TRBV7-9 and TRBJ2-1; weak D call: TRBD2 (6 bases). The germline gives CDR1 SEHNR, CDR2 FQNEAQ (reference sequence). V was shortened by 5 bases and J by 4 bases, with 9 bases between the two germline ends. This CDR3 is 13 amino acids long. In DNA, the CDR3 is TGTGCCAGCAGCCGACTAGGGTACAATGAGCAGTTCTTC. Amino acids: CASSRLGYNEQFF.

CDR3 in DNA: TGTGCCAGCAGTCGGGACAGGGAGGGACCTTACGAGCAGTACTTC. Its protein is CASSRDREGPYEQYF. V is TRBV6-5 and J is TRBJ2-7, with 9 bases aligning to TRBD1. Per the germline V gene, CDR1 is MNHEY and CDR2 is SVGAGI. J gave up 4 bases and V 5 bases, and 9 bases lay outside the gene matches. This CDR3 contains 15 residues.

The V call is TRBV7-9, the J call TRBJ2-2; D remains ambiguous. V lost 6 bases to trimming and J lost 3 bases, with 5 bases between them. The germline V gene encodes CDR1 SEHNR and CDR2 FQNEAQ (reference sequence). CDR3 size: 12 residues. In nucleotides, the CDR3 is TGTGCCAGCAGACACGACACCGGGGAGCTGTTTTTT. Translating it yields CASRHDTGELFF.

The V and J genes are TRBV3-1 and TRBJ2-4, with TRBD2 identical over 11 bases. Unmatched junction bases numbered 7, after V lost 5 bases and J lost 1 base. This CDR3 contains 17 residues. The germline V gene encodes CDR1 LGHDT and CDR2 YNNKEL (reference sequence). CDR3 protein: CASSFSSGGTAKNIQYF. CDR3 sequence (DNA): TGTGCCAGCAGCTTCTCTAGCGGGGGGACGGCCAAAAACATTCAGTACTTC.

DNA of the CDR3: TGCGCCAGCAGCCCCCTCGGCGCAGGCAATGAGCAGTTCTTC. It specifies CASSPLGAGNEQFF. V usage is TRBV4-1 and J usage is TRBJ2-1; D remains ambiguous. V lost 4 bases, J lost 6 bases, and 13 bases lay in between. The CDR3 runs to 14 residues. The germline CDR1 and CDR2 sequences are MGHRA and YSYEKL.

The rearrangement links TRBV3-1 to TRBJ1-1, with a possible D match to TRBD1 (6 bases). CDR1 and CDR2 (germline): LGHDT, YNNKEL (reference sequence). The CDR3 covers 15 residues. V was trimmed by 4 bases and J by 4 bases, leaving 16 bases between them. CDR3 protein: CASSPGWQGSTEAFF. The DNA of the CDR3 is TGTGCCAGCAGCCCCGGATGGCAGGGGAGCACTGAAGCTTTCTTT. Full variable domain (rest looked up from reference TRBV3-1 and TRBJ1-1): DTAVSQTPKYLVTQMGNDKSIKCEQNLGHDTMYWYKQDSKKFLKIMFSYNNKELIINETVPNRFSPKSPDKAHLNLHINSLELGDSAVYFCASSPGWQGSTEAFFGQGTRLTVV.

The chain couples TRBV13 to TRBJ2-1; unclear D gene. From germline, CDR1 is PRHDT and CDR2 FYEKMQ (reference sequence). The CDR3 is 12 amino acids. Trimming took 5 bases from V and 9 from J, leaving 11 bases between them. The CDR3 nucleotides read TGTGCCAGCAGCACCCACTACGTTGAGCAGTTCTTC. Amino acid sequence: CASSTHYVEQFF.

This clonotype turned up a few times. This sequence joins TRBV4-2 and TRBJ2-7; D is undetermined. CDR3 length: 16 residues. Deletions cut 0 bases from V and 0 bases from J, with 12 bases between. In germline, CDR1 is LGHNA, CDR2 YNFKEQ. The CDR3, as DNA: TGTGCCAGCAGCCAAGATGGAGCGCATCGCTCCTACGAGCAGTACTTC. As protein: CASSQDGAHRSYEQYF.

V usage is TRBV3-1 and J usage is TRBJ2-1; no definite D call. The V gene lost 4 bases and the J gene lost 6 bases, with 19 bases spanning the gap. Per germline, CDR1 LGHDT and CDR2 YNNKEL (reference sequence). The CDR3 length is 16 residues. The DNA of the CDR3 is TGTGCCAGCAGCCCGCCAGATCGAGTCTCCCTCAATGAGCAGTTCTTC. Protein product: CASSPPDRVSLNEQFF.

This clonotype came up many times. The chain carries TRBV2 and TRBJ2-1; D may be TRBD2 (5 bases). Germline V CDR1 and CDR2: SNHLY, FYNNEI. Trimming pared 4 bases from V and 1 base from J, leaving 14 bases between. The CDR3 contains 16 residues. The CDR3 reads CASSVAVALSYNEQFF. CDR3 nucleotides: TGTGCCAGCAGTGTCGCGGTAGCGTTGTCCTACAATGAGCAGTTCTTC.

The J gene is TRBJ2-2, the V gene TRBV7-2; D remains ambiguous. CDR3 length equals 14 residues. With 5 bases removed from V and 6 bases from J, the gap between germline ends came to 13 bases. Germline V gene lookup returns CDR1 SGHTA and CDR2 FQGNSA. Written as DNA, the CDR3 is TGTGCCAGCAGCCTGGGAAGGTATCCCGGGGAGCTGTTTTTT. Amino acid sequence: CASSLGRYPGELFF.

This clonotype was seen ten or more times. This chain links TRBV11-2 with TRBJ1-6; D is uncertain. The CDR3 has 14 amino acids. In germline, CDR1 is SGHAT, CDR2 FQNNGV. V lost 5 bases to trimming and J lost 8 bases, with 13 bases between them. As DNA, the CDR3 is TGTGCCAGCAGCCTCACCGGTGGCTATTCACCCCTCCACTTT. Residues: CASSLTGGYSPLHF. Drawing the rest from reference TRBV11-2 and TRBJ1-6, the complete variable domain is EAGVAQSPRYKIIEKRQSVAFWCNPISGHATLYWYQQILGQGPKLLIQFQNNGVVDDSQLPKDRFSAERLKGVDSTLKIQPAKLEDSAVYLCASSLTGGYSPLHFGNGTRLTVT.

CDR3 loop: CSAPGQGNNQPQHF. The CDR3, as DNA: TGCAGTGCTCCGGGACAGGGTAACAATCAGCCCCAGCATTTT. V usage is TRBV20-1 and J usage is TRBJ1-5, with 9 positions matching TRBD1. The J segment lost 3 bases and the V segment lost 5 bases, leaving 5 bases of the junction unmatched. CDR1 and CDR2 (germline): DFQATT, SNEGSKA (reference sequence). CDR3 length: 14 residues.

This clonotype came up once. This rearrangement joins TRBV28 to TRBJ2-3; 7 bases align to TRBD1. Trimming took 8 bases from V and 5 from J; bases not matched to a gene: 1. The CDR3 loop spans 11 amino acids. Germline-derived CDR1 and CDR2 are MDHEN and SYDVKM. The CDR3 loop reads CASQGVDTQYF. DNA of the CDR3: TGTGCCAGCCAGGGGGTAGATACGCAGTATTTT.

As for this clonotype: A clone one base away is much larger, so this may be a read error. The CDR3 loop is CASSPLTPDQPQHF. For the CDR3, the DNA is TGTGCCAGCTCACCTCTGACCCCGGATCAGCCCCAGCATTTT. The V gene is TRBV18, the J gene TRBJ1-5; D gene ambiguous. V was clipped by 3 bases and J by 5 bases, with 11 bases between them. Per the germline V gene, CDR1 is KGHSH and CDR2 is LQKENI. The CDR3 covers 14 residues. The variable domain in full, completed from reference TRBV18 and TRBJ1-5, reads NAGVMQNPRHLVRRRGQEARLRCSPMKGHSHVYWYRQLPEEGLKFMVYLQKENIIDESGMPKERFSAEFPKEGPSILRIQQVVRGDSAAYFCASSPLTPDQPQHFGDGTRLSIL.

In this sample, this clonotype turned up once. V gene TRBV29-1 combines with J gene TRBJ2-7; 8 bases line up with TRBD2. The CDR3 extends over 13 amino acids. The germline CDR1 and CDR2 sequences are SQVTM and ANQGSEA. With V trimmed by 7 bases and J by 1 base, 6 bases remained unmatched. CDR3 amino acids: CSATTSVSYEQYF. CDR3 nucleotide sequence: TGCAGCGCTACGACTAGCGTTTCCTACGAGCAGTACTTC.

This clonotype showed up just once. The junction departs from germline at one end; a sequencing error may be responsible. J is TRBJ1-5 and V is TRBV5-5; 9 bases agree with TRBD1. From germline, CDR1 is SGHKS and CDR2 YYEKEE (reference sequence). The CDR3 loop spans 17 amino acids. The CDR3 protein is CVSSRTDPGQGNQPQHF. The DNA for the CDR3 is TGTGTCAGCAGCCGGACGGACCCGGGACAGGGAAATCAGCCCCAGCATTTT.

This clonotype appeared many times. This chain uses TRBV18 with TRBJ2-7; D might be TRBD1 or TRBD2, each matching 5 bases. From germline, CDR1 is KGHSH and CDR2 LQKENI. This CDR3 spans 14 amino acids. Trimming took off 4 bases at V and 4 bases at J, with 14 bases between the two ends. The CDR3 nucleotides read TGTGCCAGCTCACTACAGGAAGGAGGATACGAGCAGTACTTC. Translated: CASSLQEGGYEQYF.

This clonotype has more than one count but fewer than ten. The chain carries TRBV10-3 and TRBJ2-7; no clear D. Per germline, CDR1 ENHRY and CDR2 SYGVKD. V lost 0 bases and J lost 6, with 6 bases in between. The CDR3 runs to 12 residues. CDR3 residues: CAISESWGEQYF. The CDR3 DNA sequence: TGTGCCATCAGTGAGTCGTGGGGCGAGCAGTACTTC.

This clonotype came up a few times. The rearrangement links TRBV6-2 or TRBV6-3 to TRBJ2-6, with no clear D. V was pared by 6 bases and J by 2 bases, with 5 bases between. Germline V gene sequence: CDR1 MNHEY, CDR2 SVGEGT. There are 13 residues in the CDR3. The CDR3 DNA follows: TGTGCCAGCAGACTGGCTGGGGCCAACGTCCTGACTTTC. Its protein is CASRLAGANVLTF.

The genes are TRBV6-2 or TRBV6-3 and TRBJ2-7, with D maybe TRBD2 (6 bases). The CDR3 covers 13 residues. V was trimmed by 5 bases and J by 2 bases, leaving 10 bases between them. Germline-derived CDR1 and CDR2 are MNHEY and SVGEGT. The CDR3 coding sequence is TGTGCCAGCAGTCTCCGGGAGACCTACGAGCAGTACTTC. Translation gives CASSLRETYEQYF.

In its sample, this clonotype was seen many times. J is TRBJ2-5 and V is TRBV7-8; tentative D call: TRBD1 (5 bases). The ends were cut back, 1 base at V and 1 base at J, with 7 bases in the middle. The CDR3 is 14 amino acids. Germline lookup yields CDR1 SGHVS and CDR2 FQNEAQ. The CDR3: CASSLGQFQETQYF. Written as DNA, the CDR3 is TGTGCCAGCAGCTTAGGACAGTTCCAAGAGACCCAGTACTTC.

Comment on this clonotype: A much larger clone lies a single base off, so this may be a read error. The chain recombines TRBV3-1 with TRBJ1-6; D is possibly TRBD1 (5 bases). CDR1 and CDR2 (germline): LGHDT, YNNKEL (reference sequence). This CDR3 has 13 amino acids. CDR3 coding DNA: TGTGTCAGCAGCCCAGGGCCGTTTGAGCCCCTCCACTTT. Translated: CVSSPGPFEPLHF.